The 11 T cell receptor beta chains reported below all come from one sample, sequenced in a study of blood T cell repertoires in COVID-19. Assay: immunoSEQ multiplex PCR; the TCRdb copy retains only in-frame clones and omits some. Here the sample spans just over 300,000 clones, 75% to 90% being singletons. Source material: peripheral blood. The source of these receptors is a man younger than 35 with active or convalescent COVID-19.

This clone was counted a few times. The chain couples TRBV11-2 to TRBJ1-2, with TRBD1 as a possible D gene (5 bases). This CDR3 has 15 amino acids. V lost 3 bases and J lost 7, with 18 bases in between. Germline assignment: CDR1 SGHAT and CDR2 FQNNGV. This CDR3 reads CASSLDTGTWGGYTF. Written as DNA, the CDR3 is TGTGCCAGCAGCTTGGATACAGGAACCTGGGGTGGCTACACCTTC. Looking up the rest from reference TRBV11-2 and TRBJ1-2 gives the full variable domain: EAGVAQSPRYKIIEKRQSVAFWCNPISGHATLYWYQQILGQGPKLLIQFQNNGVVDDSQLPKDRFSAERLKGVDSTLKIQPAKLEDSAVYLCASSLDTGTWGGYTFGSGTRLTVV.

The chain employs TRBV11-2 and TRBJ2-1; D remains ambiguous. Per the germline V gene, CDR1 is SGHAT and CDR2 is FQNNGV. With 6 bases removed from V and 5 bases from J, the gap between germline ends came to 11 bases. The CDR3 runs to 13 residues. The chain's CDR3 is CASSLSLNNEQFF. The CDR3 coding sequence is TGTGCCAGCAGTCTTAGCCTGAACAATGAGCAGTTCTTC.

J is TRBJ2-2 and V is TRBV18, with TRBD1 matching over 10 bases. CDR3 length: 13 amino acids. Germline CDR1 reads KGHSH; CDR2 reads LQKENI. The ends lost 6 bases at V and 5 bases at J; junction bases unmatched: 0. The CDR3 sequence is CASSGQGTGELFF. The CDR3 nucleotides are TGTGCCAGCTCGGGACAGGGGACCGGGGAGCTGTTTTTT.

The rearrangement uses TRBV24-1 and TRBJ1-6; D call uncertain. The CDR3 has 10 amino acids. V was clipped by 8 bases and J by 13 bases, with 8 bases between them. Germline V gene data show CDR1 as KGHDR and CDR2 as SFDVKD. The CDR3 spells CATTVRPLHF. The CDR3 DNA follows: TGTGCCACCACGGTTCGGCCCCTCCACTTT.

The rearrangement uses TRBV28 and TRBJ2-1; D is unclear. The germline V gene encodes CDR1 MDHEN and CDR2 SYDVKM. V lost 8 bases, J lost 0 bases, and 14 bases lay in between. This CDR3 region has 15 residues. The CDR3 region has the DNA TGTGCCAGCCTGGTGGGTGCGGCCTCCTACAATGAGCAGTTCTTC. Translated: CASLVGAASYNEQFF.

The V call is TRBV18, the J call TRBJ2-5; weak D call: TRBD2 (7 bases). Deletions cut 0 bases from V and 1 base from J, with 9 bases between. This CDR3 has 15 residues. Looked up from germline, CDR1 is KGHSH and CDR2 is LQKENI. The CDR3 DNA reads TGTGCCAGCTCACCACCGGGGGGGCCCCAAGAGACCCAGTACTTC. Its translation: CASSPPGGPQETQYF. Filled out from reference TRBV18 and TRBJ2-5, the complete variable domain reads NAGVMQNPRHLVRRRGQEARLRCSPMKGHSHVYWYRQLPEEGLKFMVYLQKENIIDESGMPKERFSAEFPKEGPSILRIQQVVRGDSAAYFCASSPPGGPQETQYFGPGTRLLVL.

This clone showed up just a few times. This chain uses TRBV7-2 with TRBJ2-7; D not certain. The germline V and J ends were trimmed by 5 bases and 2 bases, with 10 bases remaining between them. CDR1 and CDR2 (germline): SGHTA, FQGNSA. The CDR3 is 13 residues long. CDR3 in DNA: TGTGCCAGCAGCGAATTTAGTACCTACGAGCAGTACTTC. This encodes CASSEFSTYEQYF.

V gene TRBV7-2 combines with J gene TRBJ2-6; 9 nucleotides line up with TRBD1. The CDR3 sequence is 19 residues long. Germline V gene data show CDR1 as SGHTA and CDR2 as FQGNSA. V was pared by 5 bases and J by 3 bases, with 14 bases of the junction left unmatched. The CDR3 spells CASSLTGGQWLGGANVLTF. The CDR3, as DNA: TGTGCCAGCAGCCTGACAGGGGGACAGTGGCTTGGTGGGGCCAACGTCCTGACTTTC.

This clone was found once. The V and J genes are TRBV2 and TRBJ1-2; D call uncertain. This CDR3 region has 15 residues. With 3 bases removed from V and 0 bases from J, the gap between germline ends came to 11 bases. Looked up from germline, CDR1 is SNHLY and CDR2 is FYNNEI. This chain's CDR3 is CASSETRVANYGYTF. DNA of the CDR3: TGTGCCAGCAGTGAGACCCGGGTCGCTAACTATGGCTACACCTTC.

The genes are TRBV11-2 and TRBJ1-6, with 8 positions matching TRBD1. Germline loops: CDR1 SGHAT, CDR2 FQNNGV. The CDR3 spans 16 residues. V was pared by 5 bases and J by 7 bases, with 10 bases of the junction left unmatched. CDR3 region: CASSRRQGRINSPLHF. CDR3 coding DNA: TGTGCCAGCAGCCGAAGACAGGGGAGAATCAATTCACCCCTCCACTTT.

This sequence joins TRBV18 and TRBJ1-4, with 10 bases identical to TRBD1. With 3 bases clipped from V and 8 bases from J, the junction kept 6 bases outside the gene matches. Germline-derived CDR1 and CDR2 are KGHSH and LQKENI. This CDR3 has 15 amino acids. The CDR3 protein is CASSPTGTGVEKLFF. The CDR3 region has the DNA TGTGCCAGCTCACCCACCGGGACAGGGGTGGAAAAACTGTTTTTT. Using reference TRBV18 and TRBJ1-4 for the parts outside the CDR3, the full variable domain is NAGVMQNPRHLVRRRGQEARLRCSPMKGHSHVYWYRQLPEEGLKFMVYLQKENIIDESGMPKERFSAEFPKEGPSILRIQQVVRGDSAAYFCASSPTGTGVEKLFFGSGTQLSVL.